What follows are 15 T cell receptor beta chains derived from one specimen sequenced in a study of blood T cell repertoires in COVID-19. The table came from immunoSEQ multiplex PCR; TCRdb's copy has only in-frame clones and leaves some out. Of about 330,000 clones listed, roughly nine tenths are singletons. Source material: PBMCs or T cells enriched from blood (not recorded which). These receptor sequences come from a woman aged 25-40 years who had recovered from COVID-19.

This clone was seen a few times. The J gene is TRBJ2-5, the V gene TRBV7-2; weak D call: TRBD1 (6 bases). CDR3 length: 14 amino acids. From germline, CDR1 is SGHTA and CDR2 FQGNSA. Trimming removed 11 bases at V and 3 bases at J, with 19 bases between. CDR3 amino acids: CASSPRPGEETQYF. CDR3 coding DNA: TGTGCCTCCTCCCCGCGCCCAGGGGAAGAGACCCAGTACTTC.

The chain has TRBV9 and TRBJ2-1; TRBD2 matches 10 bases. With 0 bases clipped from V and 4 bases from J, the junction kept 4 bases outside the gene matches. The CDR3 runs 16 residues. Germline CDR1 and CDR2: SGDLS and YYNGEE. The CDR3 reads CASSVVGLAVYNEQFF. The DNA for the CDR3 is TGTGCCAGCAGCGTAGTCGGACTAGCGGTATACAATGAGCAGTTCTTC.

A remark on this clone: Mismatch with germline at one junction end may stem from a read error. CDR3 protein: CASSLNSGHSLTSF. The CDR3, as DNA: TGCGCCAGCAGCTTAAATTCCGGGCACTCCCTAACTAGCTTC. The V call is TRBV5-1, the J call TRBJ2-4, with D possibly being TRBD2 (5 bases). The V gene's germline CDR1 is SGHRS and CDR2 YFSETQ. The CDR3 runs 14 residues.

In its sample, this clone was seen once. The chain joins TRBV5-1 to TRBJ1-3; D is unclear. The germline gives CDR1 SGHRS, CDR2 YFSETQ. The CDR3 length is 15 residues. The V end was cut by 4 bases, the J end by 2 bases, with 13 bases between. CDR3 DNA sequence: TGCGCCAGCAGCGATGACATAGAAGCTGGAAACACCATATATTTT. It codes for CASSDDIEAGNTIYF.

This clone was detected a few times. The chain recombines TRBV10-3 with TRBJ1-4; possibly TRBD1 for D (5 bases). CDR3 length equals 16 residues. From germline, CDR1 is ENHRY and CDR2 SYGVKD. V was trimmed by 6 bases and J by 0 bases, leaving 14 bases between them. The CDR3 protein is CAISGGAEATNEKLFF. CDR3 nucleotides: TGTGCCATCAGCGGCGGGGCGGAGGCAACTAATGAAAAACTGTTTTTT.

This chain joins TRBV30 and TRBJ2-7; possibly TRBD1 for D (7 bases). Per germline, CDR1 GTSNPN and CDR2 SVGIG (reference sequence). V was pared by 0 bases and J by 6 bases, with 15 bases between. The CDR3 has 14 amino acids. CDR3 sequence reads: CAWSVRRGVVEQYF. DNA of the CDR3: TGTGCCTGGAGTGTACGCAGGGGGGTGGTCGAGCAGTACTTC. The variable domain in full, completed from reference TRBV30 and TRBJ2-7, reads SQTIHQWPATLVQPVGSPLSLECTVEGTSNPNLYWYRQAAGRGLQLLFYSVGIGQISSEVPQNLSASRPQDRQFILSSKKLLLSDSGFYLCAWSVRRGVVEQYFGPGTRLTVT.

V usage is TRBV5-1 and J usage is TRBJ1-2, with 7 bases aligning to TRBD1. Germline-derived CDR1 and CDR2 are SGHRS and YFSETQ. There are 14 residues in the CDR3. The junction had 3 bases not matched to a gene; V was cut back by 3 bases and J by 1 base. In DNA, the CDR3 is TGCGCCAGCAGCTCGGGACAGCGTAACTATGGCTACACCTTC. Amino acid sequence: CASSSGQRNYGYTF.

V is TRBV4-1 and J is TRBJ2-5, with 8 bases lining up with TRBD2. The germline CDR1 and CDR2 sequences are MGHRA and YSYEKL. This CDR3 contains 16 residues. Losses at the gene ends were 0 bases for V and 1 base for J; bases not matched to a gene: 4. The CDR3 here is CASSQDLAGIQETQYF. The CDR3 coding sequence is TGCGCCAGCAGCCAAGATTTAGCGGGGATCCAAGAGACCCAGTACTTC.

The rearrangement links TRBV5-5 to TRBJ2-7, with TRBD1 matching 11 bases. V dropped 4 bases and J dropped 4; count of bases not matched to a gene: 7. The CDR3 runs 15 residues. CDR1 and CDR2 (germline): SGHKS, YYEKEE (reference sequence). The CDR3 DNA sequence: TGTGCCAGCAGCCGGACAGGGGGCGGCCTATACGAGCAGTACTTC. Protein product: CASSRTGGGLYEQYF.

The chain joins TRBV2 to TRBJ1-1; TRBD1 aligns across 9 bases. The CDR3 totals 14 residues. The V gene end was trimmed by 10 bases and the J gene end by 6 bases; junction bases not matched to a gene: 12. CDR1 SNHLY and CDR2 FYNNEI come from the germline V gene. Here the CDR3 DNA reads TGTGCCACGCCCCGGGACAGGGACTACGCTGAAGCTTTCTTT. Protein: CATPRDRDYAEAFF.

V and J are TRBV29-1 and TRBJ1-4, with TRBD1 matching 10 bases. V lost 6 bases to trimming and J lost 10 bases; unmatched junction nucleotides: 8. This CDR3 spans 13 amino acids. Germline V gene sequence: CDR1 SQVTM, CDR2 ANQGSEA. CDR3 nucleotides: TGCAGCGTGGCGGGACAGGGGACCGGAAAACTGTTTTTT. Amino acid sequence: CSVAGQGTGKLFF.

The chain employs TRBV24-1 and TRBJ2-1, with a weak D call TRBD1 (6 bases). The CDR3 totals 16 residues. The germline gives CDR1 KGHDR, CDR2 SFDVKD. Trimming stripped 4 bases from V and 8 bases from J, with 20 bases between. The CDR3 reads CATSDPTGGARDEQFF. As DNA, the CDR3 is TGTGCCACCAGTGACCCGACAGGTGGGGCCCGCGATGAGCAGTTCTTC.

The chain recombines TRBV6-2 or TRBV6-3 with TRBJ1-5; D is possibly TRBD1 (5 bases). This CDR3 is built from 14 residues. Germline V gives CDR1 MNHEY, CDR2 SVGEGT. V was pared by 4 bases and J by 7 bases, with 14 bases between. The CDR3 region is CASSFSRVDQPQHF. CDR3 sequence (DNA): TGTGCCAGCAGTTTTAGCAGGGTTGACCAGCCCCAGCATTTT.

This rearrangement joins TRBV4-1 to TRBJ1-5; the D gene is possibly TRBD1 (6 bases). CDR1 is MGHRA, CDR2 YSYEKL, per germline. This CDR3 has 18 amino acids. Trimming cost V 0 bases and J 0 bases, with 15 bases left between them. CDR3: CASSQEGGGFYSNQPQHF. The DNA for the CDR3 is TGCGCCAGCAGCCAAGAGGGTGGGGGCTTTTATAGCAATCAGCCCCAGCATTTT.

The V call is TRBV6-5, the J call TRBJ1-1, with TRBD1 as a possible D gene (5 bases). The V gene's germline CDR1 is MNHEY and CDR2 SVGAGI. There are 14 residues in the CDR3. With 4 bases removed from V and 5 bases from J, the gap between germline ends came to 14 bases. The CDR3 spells CASSSGLVGTEAFF. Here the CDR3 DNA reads TGTGCCAGCAGTTCGGGACTGGTGGGTACTGAAGCTTTCTTT.